Only a few counts were recorded for the clone carrying this T cell receptor beta chain. Its antigen remains unidentified. Axillary draining lymph nodes of breast cancer patients supplied the node samples. This entry is derived from a study of breast tumors, draining lymph nodes, adjacent tissues. Findings of the study overall: Luminal-like breast cancer showed significantly greater tumor-nontumor repertoire similarity than basal-like breast cancer did. Data only fit, rather than demonstrated, lymph node origin of most tumor T cells.

One entry per CDR3 protein results from TCRdb running MiXCR on the multiplex PCR reads. The profile covers about 300,000 distinct CDR3 sequences, with 30% appearing a single time and around 1% taken by the ten largest. Sequencing was done on a sample of axillary lymph node tissue. The origin of this receptor is a female donor with breast cancer. Some clones in this sample may be carry-over from other donors' samples.

The CDR3 reads CASSLAPGTTYEQYF. The CDR3 region has the DNA TGTGCCAGCAGCTTAGCCCCCGGGACAACCTACGAGCAGTACTTC. The genes are TRBV7-2 and TRBJ2-7; D may be TRBD1 (6 bases). Germline CDR1 reads SGHTA; CDR2 reads FQGNSA. With 0 bases removed from V and 2 bases from J, the gap between germline ends came to 11 bases. This CDR3 has 15 residues.